These 32 T cell receptor beta chains share one sample of origin, sequenced in a study of sequential checkpoint blockade in melanoma. Only in-frame clones appear in the TCRdb table, and some are missing; sequencing was by immunoSEQ multiplex PCR. The sample lists fewer than 25,000 clones; under 70% were seen once. Treatment given: randomized to nivolumab then ipilimumab (arm A) or the reverse (arm B). This material consisted of CD8+ T cells sorted from blood (inferred from file names), taken from a patient given nivolumab and ipilimumab in sequence. These receptors came from a human donor with melanoma.

The V call is TRBV9, the J call TRBJ2-3; D gene ambiguous. V gave up 0 bases and J gave up 3 bases, with 5 bases separating them. CDR1 SGDLS and CDR2 YYNGEE come from the germline V gene. This CDR3 region has 13 residues. The CDR3 region has the DNA TGTGCCAGCAGCGTAGTGTCGACAGATACGCAGTATTTT. This sequence encodes CASSVVSTDTQYF.

The chain joins TRBV5-5 to TRBJ2-1, with D tentatively TRBD1 (6 bases). The germline gives CDR1 SGHKS, CDR2 YYEKEE (reference sequence). Trimming left V 2 bases short and J 9 bases short, with 9 bases between. This CDR3 is 12 amino acids long. The CDR3: CASSLQGTEQFF. Written as DNA, the CDR3 is TGTGCCAGCAGCTTACAGGGCACTGAGCAGTTCTTC.

The chain links TRBV19 to TRBJ2-7; 8 bases agree with TRBD1. Germline V gives CDR1 LNHDA, CDR2 SQIVND (reference sequence). The CDR3 is 15 amino acids. The J segment lost 3 bases and the V segment lost 6 bases, leaving 10 bases of the junction unmatched. The CDR3 region is CASSPGQEAFYEQYF. In nucleotides, the CDR3 is TGTGCCAGTAGCCCGGGACAGGAGGCCTTCTACGAGCAGTACTTC.

V gene TRBV2 combines with J gene TRBJ2-3; TRBD1 agrees at 7 bases. This CDR3 is built from 14 residues. V lost 11 bases to trimming and J lost 0 bases; unmatched junction nucleotides: 8. Germline CDR1 is SNHLY and CDR2 is FYNNEI. DNA of the CDR3: TGTGCCGGATTACAGGGGAGTAGCACAGATACGCAGTATTTT. Translation gives CAGLQGSSTDTQYF.

In this sample, this clone turned up a few times. The CDR3 here is CASSIIPQRGEQYF. CDR3 in DNA: TGTGCCAGTAGTATTATCCCCCAGAGGGGGGAGCAGTACTTC. The chain employs TRBV19 and TRBJ2-7; perhaps TRBD1 as D (6 bases). The germline CDR1 and CDR2 sequences are LNHDA and SQIVND (reference sequence). The CDR3 is made up of 14 amino acids. V was pared by 3 bases and J by 7 bases, with 16 bases between.

J is TRBJ2-5 and V is TRBV7-9; 7 positions agree with TRBD1. The CDR3 contains 16 residues. Germline V CDR1 and CDR2: SEHNR, FQNEAQ (reference sequence). V lost 4 bases and J lost 4; bases outside the gene matches: 12. Here the CDR3 reads CASSYPDRVNRETQYF. In DNA, the CDR3 is TGTGCCAGCAGCTATCCCGACAGGGTCAATCGAGAGACCCAGTACTTC.

The chain is built from TRBV4-2 and TRBJ1-2, with 9 bases aligning to TRBD1. CDR3 length: 16 amino acids. The V segment lost 4 bases and the J segment 2 bases; nucleotides outside the gene matches: 8. CDR1 LGHNA and CDR2 YNFKEQ come from the germline V gene. DNA of the CDR3: TGTGCCAGCAGCCCTACACAGGGACAGGGCAACTATGGCTACACCTTC. This codes for CASSPTQGQGNYGYTF.

The chain couples TRBV4-3 to TRBJ1-1, with D maybe TRBD1 (5 bases). The germline V and J ends were trimmed by 3 bases and 3 bases, with 14 bases remaining between them. Looked up from germline, CDR1 is LGHNA and CDR2 is YSLEER. The CDR3 is 15 residues long. The CDR3 here is CASSQEQVVDTEAFF. DNA of the CDR3: TGCGCCAGCAGCCAGGAACAGGTAGTCGACACTGAAGCTTTCTTT.

CDR3 region: CASSFEEGNTGELFF. DNA of the CDR3: TGTGCCAGCAGTTTCGAGGAAGGGAACACCGGGGAGCTGTTTTTT. The gene calls are TRBV28 and TRBJ2-2; D call uncertain. In germline, CDR1 is MDHEN, CDR2 SYDVKM. Trimming stripped 3 bases from V and 1 base from J, with 9 bases between. The CDR3 is 15 amino acids.

This clone appeared a few times. This sequence joins TRBV7-3 and TRBJ2-1; 11 nucleotides agree with TRBD2. Germline CDR1 and CDR2: SGHTA and FQGTGA. The V gene end was trimmed by 5 bases and the J gene end by 9 bases; junction bases not matched to a gene: 12. The CDR3 extends over 16 amino acids. In nucleotides, the CDR3 is TGTGCCAGCAGCCGGGCGGTAGCGGGGGGGCTGAGTGAGCAGTTCTTC. The encoded protein is CASSRAVAGGLSEQFF.

The gene calls are TRBV4-1 and TRBJ1-2; D is undetermined. The CDR3 consists of 11 residues. The germline CDR1 and CDR2 sequences are MGHRA and YSYEKL. V was trimmed by 3 bases and J by 5 bases, leaving 4 bases between them. CDR3 DNA: TGCGCCAGCAGCCACTCTTATGGCTACACCTTC. This translates into CASSHSYGYTF.

This clone has a handful of counts. V is TRBV19 and J is TRBJ2-7, with 7 bases matching TRBD2. The CDR3 sequence is 14 residues long. The J segment lost 6 bases and the V segment lost 4 bases, leaving 9 bases of the junction unmatched. The germline CDR1 and CDR2 sequences are LNHDA and SQIVND (reference sequence). CDR3 coding DNA: TGTGCCAGTAGTACCCGGACTAGGTTTGGCGAGCAGTACTTC. This translates into CASSTRTRFGEQYF.

This clone was observed a handful of times. The gene calls are TRBV5-4 and TRBJ2-2; 7 bases are a match to TRBD2. The CDR3 has 17 residues. CDR1 and CDR2 (germline): SGHNT, YYREEE (reference sequence). V lost 3 bases to trimming and J lost 0 bases; unmatched junction nucleotides: 8. The CDR3 region is CASSSPRDYTNTGELFF. CDR3 DNA sequence: TGTGCCAGCAGCTCACCCCGGGACTACACGAACACCGGGGAGCTGTTTTTT.

This chain connects TRBV4-3 to TRBJ1-4, with TRBD1 matching 9 bases. Germline CDR1 and CDR2: LGHNA and YSLEER. V lost 3 bases and J lost 4; bases outside the gene matches: 6. CDR3 size: 16 residues. CDR3 amino acids: CASSHLWTGDNEKLFF. The CDR3 region has the DNA TGCGCCAGCAGCCACCTTTGGACAGGGGATAATGAAAAACTGTTTTTT.

In its sample, this clone was seen a few times. V gene TRBV27 combines with J gene TRBJ1-1; D gene uncertain. Trimming removed 2 bases at V and 4 bases at J, with 11 bases between. The CDR3 extends over 14 amino acids. Germline CDR1 reads MNHEY; CDR2 reads SMNVEV (reference sequence). The CDR3 region has the DNA TGTGCCAGCAGTTTAACCGGGAGTGGCACTGAAGCTTTCTTT. Amino acids: CASSLTGSGTEAFF.

CDR3: CARSLGQGDYGYTF. The CDR3 DNA reads TGTGCCAGAAGCTTGGGACAGGGCGACTATGGCTACACCTTC. This chain connects TRBV5-3 to TRBJ1-2, with 7 nucleotides matching TRBD1. TRBV5-3 has ORF status, its function being uncertain. The CDR3 has 14 amino acids. V trimming: 0 bases; J trimming: 3 bases; junction bases outside the gene matches: 2.

This chain uses TRBV7-9 with TRBJ1-2; D not resolved. V lost 0 bases to trimming and J lost 4 bases, with 12 bases between them. The CDR3 extends over 15 amino acids. Germline V gives CDR1 SEHNR, CDR2 FQNEAQ (reference sequence). In nucleotides, the CDR3 is TGTGCCAGCAGCTTAGCGTCCTCCCAGTTCTATGGCTACACCTTC. Translating it yields CASSLASSQFYGYTF.

This clone came up a few times. This chain uses TRBV7-9 with TRBJ2-3, with a tentative D call TRBD2 (7 bases). The V and J ends lost 0 bases and 5 bases respectively, with 12 bases between them. The length of the CDR3 is 15 residues. Germline values: CDR1 SEHNR, CDR2 FQNEAQ (reference sequence). The CDR3 is CASSLAGGPGDTQYF. As DNA, the CDR3 is TGTGCCAGCAGCTTAGCGGGGGGGCCGGGAGATACGCAGTATTTT.

This sequence joins TRBV9 and TRBJ1-3; perhaps TRBD1 as D (6 bases). The CDR3 length is 15 residues. Per the germline V gene, CDR1 is SGDLS and CDR2 is YYNGEE. V dropped 0 bases and J dropped 5 bases, with 12 bases sitting between them. As DNA, the CDR3 is TGTGCCAGCAGCGTAGAGGGTACAGGGCGAAACACCATATATTTT. This codes for CASSVEGTGRNTIYF.

This clone has only one observation. The chain recombines TRBV6-6 with TRBJ1-2; TRBD1 matches at 8 bases. The CDR3 length is 14 residues. Germline V gene lookup returns CDR1 MNHNY and CDR2 SVGAGI (reference sequence). V lost 2 bases to trimming and J lost 7 bases; unmatched junction nucleotides: 6. The DNA for the CDR3 is TGTGCCAGCAGTTACGGACAGGGAAGTAGTGGCTACACCTTC. It is translated as CASSYGQGSSGYTF.

The chain recombines TRBV7-6 with TRBJ2-7; D uncertain. From germline, CDR1 is SGHVS and CDR2 FNYEAQ. Trimming removed 5 bases from V and 5 bases from J, with 13 bases in between. The CDR3 runs to 13 residues. In DNA, the CDR3 is TGTGCCAGCAGCCTCCTTGCGGTCCACGAGCAGTACTTC. It yields the protein CASSLLAVHEQYF.

The sample holds a few counts of this clone. The same CDR3 arises from other DNA sequences in this sample as well. The chain has TRBV10-3 and TRBJ1-2, with 10 bases aligning to TRBD1. The length of the CDR3 is 14 residues. Looked up from germline, CDR1 is ENHRY and CDR2 is SYGVKD. Trimming took 0 bases from V and 6 from J; bases not matched to a gene: 1. The CDR3 DNA sequence: TGTGCCATCAGTGAGTCGACAGGGGGCAATGGCTACACCTTC. Its protein product is CAISESTGGNGYTF.

The rearrangement joins TRBV28 to TRBJ1-2; D is perhaps TRBD1 (6 bases). CDR1 MDHEN and CDR2 SYDVKM come from the germline V gene. The CDR3 is made up of 13 amino acids. V shed 3 bases and J shed 6 bases, with 11 bases lying between them. The CDR3: CASSFGGGNGYTF. The CDR3 DNA sequence: TGTGCCAGCAGTTTCGGGGGGGGCAATGGCTACACCTTC.

V gene TRBV6-5 combines with J gene TRBJ1-5; 10 bases align to TRBD1. Unmatched junction bases numbered 2, after V lost 8 bases and J lost 4 bases. The CDR3 spans 13 residues. Germline values: CDR1 MNHEY, CDR2 SVGAGI. CDR3 loop: CASGTGANQPQHF. Here the CDR3 DNA reads TGTGCCAGCGGGACAGGGGCAAATCAGCCCCAGCATTTT.

A few counts support this clone. The junction does not match germline at one end; this may be a read error. The V and J genes are TRBV5-6 and TRBJ1-2, with D possibly TRBD1 on 5 matching bases. The CDR3 is 12 residues long. CDR1 SGHDT and CDR2 YYEEEE come from the germline V gene. The CDR3 DNA follows: TGTGCCAGCAGGTTGGCAGGGCTTGGCTACACCTTC. Protein: CASRLAGLGYTF.

The chain employs TRBV7-2 and TRBJ2-2; D gene unclear. Trimming removed 5 bases at V and 4 bases at J, with 11 bases between. The CDR3 runs to 14 residues. Germline CDR1 and CDR2: SGHTA and FQGNSA. This CDR3 reads CASSILPGTGELFF. DNA for the CDR3: TGTGCCAGCAGCATCCTACCAGGCACCGGGGAGCTGTTTTTT.

This chain uses TRBV7-2 with TRBJ2-3, with D possibly TRBD1 on 5 matching bases. The CDR3 sequence is 13 residues long. V was cut by 1 base and J by 4 bases, with 6 bases left in between. CDR1 and CDR2 from the germline V gene are SGHTA and FQGNSA. Written as DNA, the CDR3 is TGTGCCAGCAGCTTAGGGGGCCCAGATACGCAGTATTTT. It yields the protein CASSLGGPDTQYF.

In its sample, this clone was seen once. The chain is built from TRBV19 and TRBJ1-1; 8 positions match TRBD1. The CDR3 is made up of 17 amino acids. The J segment lost 4 bases and the V segment lost 2 bases, leaving 12 bases of the junction unmatched. The germline V gene encodes CDR1 LNHDA and CDR2 SQIVND (reference sequence). CDR3 in amino acids: CASSIFYGQGAGTEAFF. The CDR3, as DNA: TGTGCCAGTAGTATATTTTATGGACAGGGCGCCGGCACTGAAGCTTTCTTT.

The rearrangement joins TRBV29-1 to TRBJ2-5; D remains unclear. The CDR3 covers 13 residues. V was cut by 3 bases and J by 0 bases, with 8 bases left in between. Germline V gives CDR1 SQVTM, CDR2 ANQGSEA. CDR3 coding DNA: TGCAGCGTTGAGGAGTTCAACCAAGAGACCCAGTACTTC. It translates to CSVEEFNQETQYF.

The chain is built from TRBV7-4 and TRBJ2-5; 8 nucleotides line up with TRBD1. V trimming: 2 bases; J trimming: 4 bases; junction bases outside the gene matches: 6. CDR3 length: 15 residues. Germline CDR1 and CDR2: SGHVT and SQSDAQ. CDR3 loop: CASSLNAGGLETQYF. CDR3 nucleotides: TGTGCCAGCAGCTTAAACGCAGGGGGCCTAGAGACCCAGTACTTC. The whole variable domain, filled in from reference TRBV7-4 and TRBJ2-5, reads GAGVSQSPRYKVAKRGRDVALRCDSISGHVTLYWYRQTLGQGSEVLTYSQSDAQRDKSGRPSGRFSAERPERSVSTLKIQRTEQGDSAVYLCASSLNAGGLETQYFGPGTRLLVL.

The rearrangement links TRBV9 to TRBJ2-1; 10 nucleotides match TRBD1. The CDR3 runs 15 residues. V gave up 7 bases and J gave up 1 base; unmatched junction bases: 5. CDR1 and CDR2 from the germline V gene are SGDLS and YYNGEE. CDR3 in amino acids: CASAGGQGSYNEQFF. The CDR3 DNA reads as TGTGCCAGCGCCGGGGGACAGGGGTCCTACAATGAGCAGTTCTTC.

The V and J genes are TRBV7-3 and TRBJ1-1; D remains ambiguous. CDR1 is SGHTA, CDR2 FQGTGA, per germline. This CDR3 region has 11 residues. V was pared by 2 bases and J by 10 bases, with 8 bases between. The DNA for the CDR3 is TGTGCCAGCAGCTTATCCCCGCGAGCTTTCTTT. Amino acid sequence: CASSLSPRAFF.